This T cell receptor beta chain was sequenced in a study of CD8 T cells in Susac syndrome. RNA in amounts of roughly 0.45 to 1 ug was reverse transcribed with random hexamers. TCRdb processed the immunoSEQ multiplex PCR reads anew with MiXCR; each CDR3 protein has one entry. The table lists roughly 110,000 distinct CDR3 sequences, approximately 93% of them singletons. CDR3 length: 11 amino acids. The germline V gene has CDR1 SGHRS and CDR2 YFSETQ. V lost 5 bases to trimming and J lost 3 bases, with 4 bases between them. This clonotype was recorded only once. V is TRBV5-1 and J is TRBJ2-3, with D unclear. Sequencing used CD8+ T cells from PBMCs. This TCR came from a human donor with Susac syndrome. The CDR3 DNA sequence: TGCGCCAGCAGGACAACAGATACGCAGTATTTT. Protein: CASRTTDTQYF.